This T cell receptor beta chain was profiled in a study of blood T cell repertoires in COVID-19. Study in general: Samples came from the United States, Italy and Spain, spanning acute and convalescent COVID-19.

Sequenced by immunoSEQ multiplex PCR; TCRdb stores in-frame clones only, minus some. The profile shows 130,000 to 150,000 clones, around nine tenths of them singletons. Germline V gene sequence: CDR1 MDHEN, CDR2 SYDVKM. The CDR3 has 16 residues. V lost 3 bases, J lost 5 bases, and 9 bases stayed unmatched. Sequencing was performed on peripheral blood. This receptor was taken from a woman in her forties with acute or convalescent COVID-19. The V call is TRBV28, the J call TRBJ1-5; TRBD1 matches at 8 bases. The CDR3 coding sequence is TGTGCCAGCAGTTTGGTGCCAGGGGGCGCGGATCAGCCCCAGCATTTT. It translates to CASSLVPGGADQPQHF.